These T cell receptor beta chains were read from a single sample in a study of CD8 T cells in ankylosing spondylitis. TCRdb ran MiXCR on the 5' RACE reads and lists one entry per CDR3 protein. This table holds about 200,000 distinct CDR3 sequences, 9.5% to 15% found once. The sequenced material came from blood, either unsorted or a sorted T cell fraction (not recorded which). These receptor sequences come from a male donor with ankylosing spondylitis or in good health (not recorded which). CDR3s include the opening cysteine and the closing phenylalanine or tryptophan. A D gene is named only where the DNA matches it firmly. Clone size, where shown, is once, few, many, or a class for clones that have expanded.

>TRBV11-2|TRBD1|once|TRBJ2-3
CASRGRDRESTDTQYF
TGTGCCAGCAGAGGCCGGGACAGGGAGAGCACAGATACGCAGTATTTT
>TRBV4-1|.|.|TRBJ1-4
CASSQEVSGTENEKLFF
TGCGCCAGCAGCCAAGAAGTAAGCGGGACGGAGAATGAAAAACTGTTTTTT
>TRBV11-1|.|few|TRBJ2-1
CASSLWDSGGDRPYNEQFF
TGTGCCAGCAGCTTATGGGATTCAGGGGGGGATCGGCCCTACAATGAGCAGTTCTTC
>TRBV2|TRBD2|.|TRBJ2-7
CASSEIAGGAYEQYF
TGTGCCAGCAGTGAAATAGCGGGAGGCGCCTACGAGCAGTACTTC
>TRBV4-1|.|few|TRBJ1-1
CASSQSLGADQNTEAFF
TGCGCCAGCAGCCAATCCTTGGGGGCCGACCAGAACACTGAAGCTTTCTTT
>TRBV7-9|TRBD2|.|TRBJ2-3
CASLPPGLRTDTQYF
TGTGCCAGCCTTCCTCCGGGACTACGCACAGATACGCAGTATTTT
>TRBV29-1|.|few|TRBJ1-1
CSVDSAVRDGAFF
TGCAGCGTTGACTCCGCGGTGAGGGATGGAGCTTTCTTT
>TRBV5-1|TRBD1|few|TRBJ1-1
CASSVQGSLIPEAFF
TGCGCCAGCAGCGTACAGGGGTCCTTGATTCCTGAAGCTTTCTTT
>TRBV7-9|TRBD1|.|TRBJ2-7
CASSTTRDSYEQYF
TGTGCCAGCAGCACGACCCGGGACAGCTACGAGCAGTACTTC
>TRBV12-3/TRBV12-4|.|.|TRBJ1-1
CASSLSQFAEAFF
TGTGCCAGCAGTTTAAGCCAGTTCGCTGAAGCTTTCTTT
>TRBV29-1|.|few|TRBJ1-2
CSVEDRLYGYTF
TGCAGCGTTGAAGACAGACTCTATGGCTACACCTTC
>TRBV12-3/TRBV12-4|.|many|TRBJ1-4
CASSPDRGEKLFF
TGTGCCAGCAGCCCTGACCGGGGTGAAAAACTGTTTTTT
>TRBV7-2|.|once|TRBJ2-1
CASSLLRDNEQFF
TGTGCCAGCAGCTTATTAAGGGACAATGAGCAGTTCTTC
>TRBV5-5|TRBD1|many|TRBJ1-1
CASSLGWTGGRMNTEAFF
TGTGCCAGCAGCTTGGGTTGGACAGGGGGCCGGATGAACACTGAAGCTTTCTTT
>TRBV28|.|few|TRBJ1-2
CASSPGMSYGYTF
TGTGCCAGCAGCCCCGGGATGAGCTATGGCTACACCTTC
>TRBV20-1|.|few|TRBJ2-3
CSAILLDNQKDTQYF
TGCAGTGCTATCCTCCTGGACAACCAGAAGGATACGCAGTATTTT
>TRBV29-1|.|many|TRBJ2-1
CSVEERYNEQFF
TGCAGCGTTGAAGAGCGCTACAATGAGCAGTTCTTC
>TRBV29-1|TRBD2|few|TRBJ2-7
CSVEETGGPPYEQYF
TGCAGCGTTGAAGAAACGGGAGGTCCCCCCTACGAGCAGTACTTC
>TRBV5-1|TRBD2|few|TRBJ2-1
CASSGTSGGGEQFF
TGCGCCAGCAGCGGAACTAGCGGGGGGGGTGAGCAGTTCTTC
>TRBV4-1|.|few|TRBJ2-3
CASTQSGHTDTQYF
TGCGCCAGCACCCAAAGCGGCCACACAGATACGCAGTATTTT
>TRBV6-2/TRBV6-3|.|few|TRBJ2-2
CASSYSSVTGELFF
TGTGCCAGCAGTTACTCCTCAGTCACCGGGGAGCTGTTTTTT
>TRBV20-1|TRBD2|few|TRBJ2-1
CSAREGLAGGYNEQFF
TGCAGTGCTAGAGAGGGACTAGCGGGAGGGTACAATGAGCAGTTCTTC
>TRBV6-1|.|many|TRBJ2-1
CASRAQGREEQFF
TGTGCCAGCAGAGCACAGGGACGGGAGGAGCAGTTCTTC
>TRBV27|.|many|TRBJ2-7
CASSFAVTYEQYF
TGTGCCAGCAGTTTCGCGGTAACCTACGAGCAGTACTTC
>TRBV27|TRBD1|.|TRBJ2-7
CASTVRQGAYEQYF
TGTGCCAGCACCGTACGACAGGGGGCCTACGAGCAGTACTTC
>TRBV7-9|TRBD1|.|TRBJ2-7
CASSIDRGADLYEQYF
TGTGCCAGCAGCATCGACAGGGGGGCTGACCTGTACGAGCAGTACTTC
>TRBV6-1|.|.|TRBJ2-7
CASRGTPLRSEQYF
TGTGCCAGCAGGGGGACCCCTCTACGGAGCGAGCAGTACTTC
>TRBV12-3/TRBV12-4|TRBD1|few|TRBJ2-2
CASSLGPGQGDRELFF
TGTGCCAGCAGTTTAGGGCCGGGACAGGGGGACCGGGAGCTGTTTTTT
>TRBV20-1|.|.|TRBJ2-7
CSARRQGNEQYF
TGCAGTGCTAGACGGCAGGGCAACGAGCAGTACTTC
>TRBV6-5|.|few|TRBJ1-1
CASSYIGGGDAEAFF
TGTGCCAGCAGTTACATTGGGGGGGGCGACGCTGAAGCTTTCTTT
>TRBV7-9|TRBD1|few|TRBJ1-2
CASSLAPGQLNYGYTF
TGTGCCAGCAGCTTAGCGCCGGGACAGCTTAACTATGGCTACACCTTC
>TRBV7-2|.|few|TRBJ2-3
CASSPWTAEGADTQYF
TGTGCCAGCAGCCCATGGACCGCAGAGGGCGCAGATACGCAGTATTTT
>TRBV4-1|.|many|TRBJ2-3
CASSQDANSDTQYF
TGCGCCAGCAGCCAAGATGCCAATTCAGATACGCAGTATTTT
>TRBV20-1|.|.|TRBJ2-5
CSARDWTPQETQYF
TGCAGTGCTAGAGACTGGACACCGCAGGAGACCCAGTACTTC
>TRBV4-1|.|few|TRBJ2-1
CASSRDGERASYNEQFF
TGCGCCAGCAGCCGCGACGGGGAAAGGGCTTCCTACAATGAGCAGTTCTTC
>TRBV29-1|.|few|TRBJ1-2
CSVEDAGFNYGYTF
TGCAGCGTTGAAGATGCAGGGTTCAACTATGGCTACACCTTC
>TRBV25-1|.|many|TRBJ1-2
CASSVGTDYGYTF
TGTGCCAGCAGCGTAGGAACAGACTATGGCTACACCTTC
>TRBV11-1|.|.|TRBJ2-5
CASSLTRGAQETQYF
TGTGCCAGCAGCCTTACGAGGGGAGCCCAAGAGACCCAGTACTTC
>TRBV4-1|TRBD2|few|TRBJ2-2
CASSLGLAGANTGELFF
TGCGCCAGCAGCCTTGGACTAGCGGGCGCGAACACCGGGGAGCTGTTTTTT
>TRBV6-5|TRBD2|.|TRBJ2-3
CASSYLSSGDTQYF
TGTGCCAGCAGTTACCTCTCTAGCGGAGATACGCAGTATTTT
>TRBV6-2/TRBV6-3|.|.|TRBJ1-1
CASSYRTEAFF
TGTGCCAGCAGTTATAGGACTGAAGCTTTCTTT
>TRBV5-1|.|.|TRBJ2-3
CASSLASSAPSDTQYF
TGCGCCAGCAGCTTGGCCTCAAGCGCCCCGTCAGATACGCAGTATTTT
>TRBV13|.|.|TRBJ2-5
CASSLLGTYKETQYF
TGTGCCAGCAGCTTATTGGGGACATATAAAGAGACCCAGTACTTC
>TRBV6-1|.|.|TRBJ1-3
CASSEEAWGPGNTIYF
TGTGCCAGCAGTGAAGAGGCTTGGGGGCCTGGAAACACCATATATTTT
>TRBV12-3/TRBV12-4|.|few|TRBJ1-4
CASSSGLRREKLFF
TGTGCCAGCAGTTCGGGGCTCAGGAGGGAAAAACTGTTTTTT
>TRBV7-2|.|few|TRBJ1-1
CASSWSRGNTEAFF
TGTGCCAGCAGCTGGAGCCGGGGTAACACTGAAGCTTTCTTT
>TRBV7-9|TRBD2|.|TRBJ2-7
CASSLLASGDRGEQYF
TGTGCCAGCAGCTTATTGGCTAGCGGGGATCGCGGGGAGCAGTACTTC
>TRBV12-3/TRBV12-4|TRBD2|.|TRBJ2-5
CASSLGVLAGETQYF
TGTGCCAGCAGTTTAGGAGTCCTAGCGGGAGAGACCCAGTACTTC
>TRBV7-9|.|few|TRBJ2-1
CASTLLIGQPGNEQFF
TGTGCCAGCACCCTACTGATAGGACAGCCGGGGAATGAGCAGTTCTTC
>TRBV13|.|.|TRBJ2-1
CASSAAGSSYNEQFF
TGTGCCAGCTCCGCGGCGGGGAGCTCCTACAATGAGCAGTTCTTC
>TRBV6-1|.|few|TRBJ1-1
CASRNRDTEAFF
TGTGCCAGCAGAAACAGGGACACTGAAGCTTTCTTT
>TRBV24-1|.|few|TRBJ1-5
CATSDSDNQPQHF
TGTGCCACCAGTGACTCCGATAATCAGCCCCAGCATTTT
>TRBV20-1|.|.|TRBJ2-1
CSARSLNFNEQFF
TGCAGTGCTAGATCTCTGAATTTCAATGAGCAGTTCTTC
>TRBV6-1|.|few|TRBJ2-3
CASSEQTLTDTQYF
TGTGCCAGCAGCGAACAGACCCTCACAGATACGCAGTATTTT
>TRBV14|.|few|TRBJ2-2
CASSPWSGTGELFF
TGTGCCAGCAGCCCCTGGTCTGGAACCGGGGAGCTGTTTTTT